Listed below are T cell receptor beta chains from one sample, sequenced in a study of T cell responses to AZD1222 COVID-19 vaccine. TCRdb keeps only in-frame clones here, not all; method: immunoSEQ multiplex PCR. This repertoire shows tens of thousands of clones, roughly 88% found once; its top ten account for over 1.1%. The input for sequencing was peripheral blood, taken 28 days after the second AZD1222 dose. These receptors were taken from an adult who received the AZD1222 COVID-19 vaccine. Each CDR3 is given with its conserved first and last residue. A D gene is named only where the DNA matches it firmly. Clone size appears in some rows only: once, few, many, or a class for an expanded clone.

d_call	j_call	clone_size	v_call	cdr3_aa	cdr3_nt
TRBD1	TRBJ2-2	NA	TRBV7-6	CASSWTGNTGELFF	TGTGCCAGCAGCTGGACAGGGAACACCGGGGAGCTGTTTTTT
NA	TRBJ1-1	NA	TRBV7-6	CASSLNGLRLGATEAFF	TGTGCCAGCAGCTTAAATGGGTTACGATTAGGTGCCACTGAAGCTTTCTTT
TRBD1	TRBJ2-7	NA	TRBV6-5	CASRQGAGEQYF	TGTGCCAGCAGACAGGGGGCGGGGGAGCAGTACTTC
NA	TRBJ1-1	NA	TRBV11-2	CASSLRVIPEAFF	TGTGCCAGCAGCTTACGGGTGATCCCTGAAGCTTTCTTT
NA	TRBJ2-3	NA	TRBV2	CASRNDITDTQYF	TGTGCCAGCAGGAACGACATCACAGATACGCAGTATTTT
NA	TRBJ2-6	NA	TRBV6-5	CASSPEALLTF	TGTGCCAGCAGCCCAGAGGCCCTCCTGACTTTC
NA	TRBJ2-2	NA	TRBV18	CASSPGRTNTGELFF	TGTGCCAGCTCACCAGGCAGGACGAACACCGGGGAGCTGTTTTTT
TRBD1	TRBJ1-4	NA	TRBV18	CASSGGTGANEKLFF	TGTGCCAGCTCAGGAGGGACAGGAGCAAATGAAAAACTGTTTTTT
NA	TRBJ2-3	NA	TRBV28	CASSQPGRTDTQYF	TGTGCCAGCAGCCAGCCCGGACGTACAGATACGCAGTATTTT
TRBD1	TRBJ2-7	NA	TRBV13	CASSTDRYSYEQYF	TGTGCCAGCAGCACGGACAGGTACTCCTACGAGCAGTACTTC
TRBD2	TRBJ2-1	few	TRBV5-1	CASSLGLADNEQFF	TGCGCCAGCAGCTTGGGACTAGCGGACAATGAGCAGTTCTTC
TRBD1	TRBJ1-4	NA	TRBV15	CATSVPGQGEEKLFF	TGTGCCACCAGTGTACCGGGACAGGGTGAGGAAAAACTGTTTTTT
NA	TRBJ2-7	few	TRBV9	CASSVFGGSSYEQYF	TGTGCCAGCAGCGTATTCGGAGGCAGTTCCTACGAGCAGTACTTC
NA	TRBJ2-1	NA	TRBV9	CASSAPPGLLNEQFF	TGTGCCAGCAGCGCCCCTCCGGGACTGCTCAATGAGCAGTTCTTC
TRBD2	TRBJ2-2	once	TRBV6-6	CASSRTSGGPLNTGELFF	TGTGCCAGCAGTCGGACTAGCGGGGGACCCTTGAACACCGGGGAGCTGTTTTTT
NA	TRBJ1-5	NA	TRBV6-2/TRBV6-3	CASSSSGSNQPQHF	TGTGCCAGCAGTTCCTCAGGTAGCAATCAGCCCCAGCATTTT
TRBD2	TRBJ2-5	NA	TRBV5-1	CATSPSGGYQETQYF	TGCGCCACCTCCCCTAGCGGGGGGTATCAAGAGACCCAGTACTTC
NA	TRBJ1-4	NA	TRBV5-4	CASSPRGGFENEKLFF	TGTGCCAGCAGCCCCCGCGGAGGATTCGAAAATGAAAAACTGTTTTTT
TRBD2	TRBJ2-7	few	TRBV7-6	CASSSRGGRGYEQYF	TGTGCCAGCAGCTCCCGGGGGGGTCGGGGCTACGAGCAGTACTTC
NA	TRBJ1-2	NA	TRBV3-1/TRBV3-2	CASSGTDNYGYTF	TGTGCCAGCAGCGGGACGGATAACTATGGCTACACCTTC
NA	TRBJ2-1	NA	TRBV10-3	CAISSGSNEQFF	TGTGCCATCAGCAGTGGGTCGAATGAGCAGTTCTTC
TRBD2	TRBJ2-7	NA	TRBV5-1	CASSGGVEQYF	TGCGCCAGCAGCGGGGGGGTTGAGCAGTACTTC
TRBD2	TRBJ2-7	NA	TRBV18	CASSPQRGTSYEQYF	TGTGCCAGCTCACCGCAGCGGGGGACCTCCTACGAGCAGTACTTC
NA	TRBJ2-5	NA	TRBV2	CASALRGGEQETQYF	TGTGCCAGCGCCTTGCGTGGCGGGGAGCAAGAGACCCAGTACTTC
TRBD1	TRBJ1-2	once	TRBV25-1	CASSEPGTGDYGYTF	TGTGCCAGCAGTGAGCCAGGGACAGGTGACTATGGCTACACCTTC
NA	TRBJ1-5	NA	TRBV6-1	CASSDGGWGGRPQHF	TGTGCCAGCAGTGATGGGGGCTGGGGAGGGCGGCCCCAGCATTTT
NA	TRBJ2-6	NA	TRBV19	CASSTGISSGANVLTF	TGTGCCAGTAGTACCGGGATCAGCTCTGGGGCCAACGTCCTGACTTTC
NA	TRBJ2-5	once	TRBV5-1	CASSAGTSQETQYF	TGCGCCAGCAGCGCCGGGACATCCCAAGAGACCCAGTACTTC
TRBD1	TRBJ2-7	NA	TRBV2	CASSPGYRGLTYEQYF	TGTGCCAGCAGCCCCGGATACAGGGGGCTAACCTACGAGCAGTACTTC
NA	TRBJ1-6	NA	TRBV19	CASSPGIYNSPLHF	TGTGCCAGTTCCCCAGGAATCTATAATTCACCCCTCCACTTT
NA	TRBJ2-7	once	TRBV30	CAWSDRYSYEQYF	TGTGCCTGGAGTGACCGGTACTCCTACGAGCAGTACTTC
TRBD1	TRBJ2-7	NA	TRBV28	CASMGQSSYEQYF	TGTGCCAGCATGGGACAGTCCTCCTACGAGCAGTACTTC
TRBD1	TRBJ1-2	NA	TRBV24-1	CATSLSGTGNGYTF	TGTGCCACCAGTCTCTCCGGGACAGGCAATGGCTACACCTTC
NA	TRBJ1-1	NA	TRBV15	CATSRDDRNTEAFF	TGTGCCACCAGCAGAGATGACCGGAACACTGAAGCTTTCTTT
NA	TRBJ1-5	NA	TRBV19	CASSLQYPRRGVGNQPQHF	TGTGCCAGTAGTCTCCAATACCCTAGGAGGGGAGTGGGCAATCAGCCCCAGCATTTT
TRBD2	TRBJ2-7	once	TRBV28	CASSTRGRGIDEQYF	TGTGCCAGCAGTACACGCGGGCGGGGGATCGACGAGCAGTACTTC
NA	TRBJ1-1	NA	TRBV21-1	CASRSSQQVEYTEAFF	TGTGCCAGCAGGTCCTCCCAACAGGTTGAATACACTGAAGCTTTCTTT
TRBD1	TRBJ1-1	NA	TRBV28	CASSWGRGQYTEAFF	TGTGCCAGCAGTTGGGGCAGGGGGCAGTACACTGAAGCTTTCTTT
NA	TRBJ2-7	NA	TRBV7-9	CASSSRVVKDSYEQYF	TGTGCCAGCAGCTCGAGGGTTGTCAAGGATTCCTACGAGCAGTACTTC
NA	TRBJ2-3	NA	TRBV7-2	CASSLRVGVRDTQYF	TGTGCCAGCAGCTTGAGGGTGGGGGTTAGAGATACGCAGTATTTT
NA	TRBJ1-4	NA	TRBV4-1	CASSQSVVEKLFF	TGCGCCAGCAGCCAGAGTGTGGTTGAAAAACTGTTTTTT
NA	TRBJ1-2	NA	TRBV5-8	CASSPAEGGANYGYTF	TGTGCCAGCAGCCCGGCCGAGGGGGGAGCTAACTATGGCTACACCTTC
NA	TRBJ1-5	NA	TRBV6-5	CASSYGAAQPQHF	TGTGCCAGCAGTTACGGGGCGGCCCAGCCCCAGCATTTT
NA	TRBJ1-1	NA	TRBV7-2	CASSLRRGRDSSGRGAFF	TGTGCCAGCAGCTTACGAAGGGGCCGAGATTCATCGGGGAGGGGAGCTTTCTTT
NA	TRBJ1-3	NA	TRBV10-3	CAISESEDSLSGNTIYF	TGTGCCATCAGTGAGTCTGAGGACTCCCTCTCTGGAAACACCATATATTTT
NA	TRBJ2-7	NA	TRBV19	CASSIGDGTSYEQYF	TGTGCCAGTAGTATAGGGGACGGGACCTCCTACGAGCAGTACTTC
NA	TRBJ1-5	few	TRBV30	CAWSVLADQPQHF	TGTGCCTGGAGTGTATTAGCAGATCAGCCCCAGCATTTT
NA	TRBJ2-2	NA	TRBV10-3	CAISESGGANTGELFF	TGTGCCATCAGTGAGTCTGGCGGTGCGAACACCGGGGAGCTGTTTTTT
TRBD2	TRBJ2-7	once	TRBV20-1	CSASFRLAGTYEQYF	TGCAGTGCTAGTTTCCGGCTAGCGGGGACCTACGAGCAGTACTTC
TRBD1	TRBJ1-4	NA	TRBV6-2/TRBV6-3	CASSPGQVREKLFF	TGTGCCAGCAGCCCGGGACAGGTCCGTGAAAAACTGTTTTTT